This T cell receptor (beta chain) was sequenced in a study of blood T cell repertoires in COVID-19. Study overall: T cells, B-cell-depleted T cells, or PBMCs supplied cDNA or gDNA.

Profiled with immunoSEQ multiplex PCR; TCRdb holds only in-frame clones, not every one. The sample yields some 260,000 clones, nearly 90% seen once. The sequence was obtained from a man between 18 and 29 years old with active or convalescent COVID-19. The sequenced sample was peripheral blood.

CDR3 bases: TGTGCCACCAGTGATAAGCGGGGGGGCACAGATACGCAGTATTTT. Translating it yields CATSDKRGGTDTQYF. The chain joins TRBV24-1 to TRBJ2-3, with 9 bases matching TRBD2. Germline V gene sequence: CDR1 KGHDR, CDR2 SFDVKD. The CDR3 consists of 15 residues. V was pared by 3 bases and J by 1 base, with 1 base of the junction left unmatched.